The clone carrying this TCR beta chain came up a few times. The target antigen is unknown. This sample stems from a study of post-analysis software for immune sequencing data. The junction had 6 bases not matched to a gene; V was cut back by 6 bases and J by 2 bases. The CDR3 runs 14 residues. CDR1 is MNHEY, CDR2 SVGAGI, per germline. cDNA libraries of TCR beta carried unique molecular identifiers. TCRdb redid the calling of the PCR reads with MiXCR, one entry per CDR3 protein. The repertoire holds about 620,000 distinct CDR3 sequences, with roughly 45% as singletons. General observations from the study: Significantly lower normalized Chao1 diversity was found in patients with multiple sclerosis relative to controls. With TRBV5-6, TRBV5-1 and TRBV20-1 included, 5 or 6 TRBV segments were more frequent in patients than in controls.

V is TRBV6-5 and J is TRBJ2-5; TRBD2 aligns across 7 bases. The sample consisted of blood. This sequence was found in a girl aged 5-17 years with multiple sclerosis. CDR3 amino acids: CASSGTNKQETQYF. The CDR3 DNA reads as TGTGCCAGCAGCGGGACTAACAAACAAGAGACCCAGTACTTC.